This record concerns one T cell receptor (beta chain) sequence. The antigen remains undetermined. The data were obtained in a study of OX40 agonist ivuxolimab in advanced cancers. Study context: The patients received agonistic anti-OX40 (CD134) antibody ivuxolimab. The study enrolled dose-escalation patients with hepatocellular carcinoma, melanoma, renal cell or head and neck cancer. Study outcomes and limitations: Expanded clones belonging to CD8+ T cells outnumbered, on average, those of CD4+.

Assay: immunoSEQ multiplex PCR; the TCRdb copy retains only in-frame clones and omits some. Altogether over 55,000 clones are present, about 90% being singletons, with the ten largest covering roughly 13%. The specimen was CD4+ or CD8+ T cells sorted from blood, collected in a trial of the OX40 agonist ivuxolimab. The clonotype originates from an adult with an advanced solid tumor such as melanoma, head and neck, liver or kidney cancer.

The CDR3 protein is CASSSNQGDNEKLFF. CDR3 bases: TGTGCCAGCAGCTCGAACCAGGGAGATAATGAAAAACTGTTTTTT. The rearrangement joins TRBV7-9 to TRBJ1-4, with D possibly matching TRBD1 (5 bases). V was clipped by 4 bases and J by 4 bases, with 13 bases between them. The CDR3 covers 15 residues. Germline lookup yields CDR1 SEHNR and CDR2 FQNEAQ (reference sequence).